This T cell receptor (beta chain) was sequenced during a study of cytomegalovirus exposure and HLA in healthy donors. General study results and limits: Later analysis found that TCR beta chains associated with HLA were more clonally expanded than other, equally common chains. Specific recognition of CMV antigens was confirmed in vitro for a few chains (all CMV-associated). Later analysis identified a missense DCLRE1C variant that was linked to TCR beta V- and J-gene trimming.

CDR1 SGHTS and CDR2 YDEGEE come from the germline V gene. Trimming pared 2 bases from V and 2 bases from J, leaving 13 bases between. The CDR3 contains 15 residues. A multiplex PCR was run with 60 Vbeta primers and 13 Jbeta primers. TCRdb's table, derived via immunoSEQ multiplex PCR, lists solely in-frame clones and lacks some. This table holds about 190,000 clones, just under 75% found once. The donors were healthy bone marrow donors. Details on this clone: Its antigen is not known.

The chain links TRBV5-8 to TRBJ1-1; TRBD1 might be the D (6 bases). This TCR derives from a man younger than 40 in good health and CMV-seropositive. Sequences were obtained from PBMCs. CDR3 residues: CASSFSDRLNTEAFF. The CDR3 DNA follows: TGTGCCAGCAGCTTCAGCGACAGGTTAAACACTGAAGCTTTCTTT.